Below are 32 T cell receptor beta chains sequenced from a single sample in a study of blood T cell repertoires in COVID-19. Sequenced by immunoSEQ multiplex PCR; TCRdb stores in-frame clones only, minus some. The sample lists over 200,000 clones; about 73% were seen once. Sequencing was done on a sample of peripheral blood. All receptors come from an elderly woman with acute or convalescent COVID-19.

This chain connects TRBV29-1 to TRBJ1-1; the match to TRBD1 covers 9 bases. V gave up 6 bases and J gave up 11 bases; unmatched junction bases: 10. This CDR3 is 12 amino acids long. Germline V gene lookup returns CDR1 SQVTM and CDR2 ANQGSEA. CDR3 in DNA: TGCAGCGTACGGACAGGGGAAAGATTGGCTTTCTTT. This encodes CSVRTGERLAFF.

V and J are TRBV5-1 and TRBJ2-1, with D maybe TRBD2 (6 bases). With 4 bases removed from V and 0 bases from J, the gap between germline ends came to 8 bases. Per the germline V gene, CDR1 is SGHRS and CDR2 is YFSETQ. The CDR3 runs 14 residues. This CDR3 reads CASSGGSSYNEQFF. The DNA for the CDR3 is TGCGCCAGCAGCGGGGGGAGCTCCTACAATGAGCAGTTCTTC.

Comment on this clone: An end of the junction differs from the germline gene, which may be a read error. CDR3 in DNA: TGTGCCAGCGCGACAGGTCTAGGCGAGCAGTGCTTC. The encoded protein is CASATGLGEQCF. The chain is built from TRBV2 and TRBJ2-7, with D perhaps matching TRBD1 (6 bases). Germline V CDR1 and CDR2: SNHLY, FYNNEI. The CDR3 loop spans 12 amino acids.

The genes are TRBV3-1 (or the pseudogene TRBV3-2) and TRBJ1-3; no clear D. Trimming removed 4 bases at V and 3 bases at J, with 7 bases between. This CDR3 spans 13 amino acids. Germline CDR1 is LGHDT and CDR2 is YNNKEL (reference sequence). CDR3 nucleotide sequence: TGTGCCAGCAGCCGGGCGGGTGGAAACACCATATATTTT. This sequence encodes CASSRAGGNTIYF.

The V and J genes are TRBV29-1 and TRBJ1-1; the D is unclear. Per the germline V gene, CDR1 is SQVTM and CDR2 is ANQGSEA. V was pared by 8 bases and J by 9 bases, with 22 bases between. The CDR3 spans 13 residues. CDR3 DNA: TGCAGCACCTCATCCCGGGGAGGCGAGCAAGCTTTCTTT. Amino acids: CSTSSRGGEQAFF.

This chain uses TRBV27 with TRBJ1-4; TRBD1 is a possible D gene (5 bases). V was pared by 5 bases and J by 4 bases, with 11 bases between. This CDR3 spans 14 amino acids. Germline V gene data show CDR1 as MNHEY and CDR2 as SMNVEV (reference sequence). The CDR3 DNA follows: TGTGCCAGCAGTCTGGGACTTAATAATGAAAAACTGTTTTTT. This gives the protein CASSLGLNNEKLFF.

This clone was detected ten times or more. This chain links TRBV10-1 with TRBJ2-7; the D is unclear. Germline loops: CDR1 WNHNN, CDR2 SYGVQD (reference sequence). This CDR3 is built from 10 residues. The germline V and J ends were trimmed by 11 bases and 12 bases, with 17 bases remaining between them. The CDR3 DNA sequence: TGCGCCGGTCTCAGCGACGGTACGTACTTC. Translated: CAGLSDGTYF.

The chain carries TRBV28 and TRBJ1-1; D possibly corresponds to TRBD1 (6 bases). The CDR3 extends over 13 amino acids. Trimming stripped 6 bases from V and 4 bases from J, with 12 bases between. Germline V lookup: CDR1 MDHEN, CDR2 SYDVKM. The CDR3 nucleotides are TGTGCCAGCAGGGACAGTTTCGTCACTGAAGCTTTCTTT. It translates to CASRDSFVTEAFF. Filled out from reference TRBV28 and TRBJ1-1, the complete variable domain reads DVKVTQSSRYLVKRTGEKVFLECVQDMDHENMFWYRQDPGLGLRLIYFSYDVKMKEKGDIPEGYSVSREKKERFSLILESASTNQTSMYLCASRDSFVTEAFFGQGTRLTVV.

This clone occurred a few times. CDR3 amino acids: CATSDWVTGQPYEQYF. The CDR3 DNA is TGTGCCACCAGTGATTGGGTTACAGGCCAACCCTACGAGCAGTACTTC. This sequence joins TRBV24-1 and TRBJ2-7; maybe TRBD1 (5 bases). V gave up 2 bases and J gave up 2 bases, with 15 bases separating them. The CDR3 consists of 16 residues. The germline V gene encodes CDR1 KGHDR and CDR2 SFDVKD.

The rearrangement joins TRBV4-3 to TRBJ2-7, with 16 bases aligning to TRBD2. The CDR3 is made up of 16 amino acids. Germline V gene lookup returns CDR1 LGHNA and CDR2 YSLEER. With V trimmed by 4 bases and J by 5 bases, 5 bases remained unmatched. CDR3 DNA sequence: TGCGCCAGCAGCCGGGGACTAGCGGGGGGGCCGAACGAGCAGTACTTC. Translation: CASSRGLAGGPNEQYF.

The chain is built from TRBV4-1 and TRBJ1-1; 7 positions agree with TRBD1. CDR1 is MGHRA, CDR2 YSYEKL, per germline. The CDR3 totals 18 residues. The V gene end was trimmed by 3 bases and the J gene end by 0 bases; junction bases not matched to a gene: 13. The CDR3 sequence is CASSHVRQGNQMNTEAFF. For the CDR3, the DNA is TGCGCCAGCAGCCACGTTAGACAGGGCAATCAAATGAACACTGAAGCTTTCTTT.

The J gene is TRBJ1-6, the V gene TRBV18; D is ambiguous. Germline CDR1 and CDR2: KGHSH and LQKENI. CDR3 length: 13 amino acids. V was pared by 3 bases and J by 6 bases, with 6 bases between. The CDR3 DNA reads TGTGCCAGCTCACCCGGCGGTAATTCACCCCTCCACTTT. Translating gives CASSPGGNSPLHF.

V usage is TRBV4-1 and J usage is TRBJ1-5, with D perhaps matching TRBD1 (6 bases). Germline V lookup: CDR1 MGHRA, CDR2 YSYEKL. Trimming left V 0 bases short and J 6 bases short, with 12 bases between. CDR3 length: 15 residues. The CDR3 protein is CASSQDWAGVQPQHF. CDR3 in DNA: TGCGCCAGCAGCCAAGACTGGGCAGGGGTTCAGCCCCAGCATTTT.

J is TRBJ1-6 and V is TRBV30, with D possibly being TRBD1 (6 bases). Trimming shortened V by 3 bases and J by 2 bases, and 11 bases separated the two germline ends. This CDR3 spans 15 amino acids. From germline, CDR1 is GTSNPN and CDR2 SVGIG (reference sequence). CDR3 sequence reads: CAWREQGTYNSPLHF. CDR3 bases: TGTGCCTGGAGGGAACAGGGCACCTATAATTCACCCCTCCACTTT.

V is TRBV6-1 and J is TRBJ1-5, with 7 bases aligning to TRBD1. Losses at the gene ends were 3 bases for V and 3 bases for J; bases not matched to a gene: 5. CDR3 length equals 15 residues. Germline V gene sequence: CDR1 MNHNS, CDR2 SASEGT. CDR3 in amino acids: CASSEMTGFNQPQHF. The CDR3 nucleotides read TGTGCCAGCAGTGAGATGACAGGGTTCAATCAGCCCCAGCATTTT.

This clone was counted many times. V gene TRBV11-2 combines with J gene TRBJ1-2; 7 positions match TRBD1. Germline trimming cut 4 bases from V and 4 bases from J; bases unmatched to any gene: 12. Germline lookup yields CDR1 SGHAT and CDR2 FQNNGV. This CDR3 comprises 16 residues. The CDR3 nucleotides are TGTGCCAGCAGCTCGCTTGGCTTGGGACAGAGCTATGGCTACACCTTC. Translated, it gives CASSSLGLGQSYGYTF.

This sequence joins TRBV20-1 and TRBJ2-7, with D unclear. V shed 3 bases and J shed 6 bases, with 9 bases lying between them. Germline CDR1 DFQATT, CDR2 SNEGSKA (reference sequence). CDR3 size: 11 residues. In DNA, the CDR3 is TGCAGTGCTAGGCAGGCCATCGAGCAGTACTTC. As protein: CSARQAIEQYF.

V usage is TRBV2 and J usage is TRBJ1-6; D call uncertain. With 4 bases removed from V and 5 bases from J, the gap between germline ends came to 3 bases. The CDR3 is 12 amino acids. In germline, CDR1 is SNHLY, CDR2 FYNNEI. CDR3: CASSADNSPLHF. CDR3 nucleotide sequence: TGTGCCAGCAGTGCCGATAATTCACCCCTCCACTTT.

The V call is TRBV3-1 (or the pseudogene TRBV3-2), the J call TRBJ2-1; no definite D call. The CDR3 spans 14 residues. In germline, CDR1 is LGHDT, CDR2 YNNKEL (reference sequence). Trimming removed 1 base from V and 5 bases from J, with 9 bases in between. CDR3: CASSQVAQNNEQFF. The CDR3 nucleotides are TGTGCCAGCAGCCAAGTGGCACAAAACAATGAGCAGTTCTTC.

V and J are TRBV4-1 and TRBJ1-3; 7 positions agree with TRBD1. From germline, CDR1 is MGHRA and CDR2 YSYEKL. J gave up 1 base and V 1 base, and 4 bases lay outside the gene matches. CDR3 length equals 16 residues. In nucleotides, the CDR3 is TGCGCCAGCAGCCAAGGAGAGGGGGCGTCTGGAAACACCATATATTTT. It translates to CASSQGEGASGNTIYF.

The J gene is TRBJ1-2, the V gene TRBV2; 7 nucleotides align to TRBD1. From germline, CDR1 is SNHLY and CDR2 FYNNEI. The trim removed 4 bases at V and 5 bases at J, leaving 4 bases unmatched. The CDR3 length is 13 residues. The CDR3 is CASSGQGGYGYTF. The DNA of the CDR3 is TGTGCCAGCAGTGGACAGGGCGGGTATGGCTACACCTTC.

The J gene is TRBJ2-7, the V gene TRBV11-2, with 9 bases aligning to TRBD1. CDR3 size: 13 residues. V gave up 5 bases and J gave up 5 bases; unmatched junction bases: 4. The V gene's germline CDR1 is SGHAT and CDR2 FQNNGV. The CDR3 region is CASSHWTGDEQYF. In DNA form, the CDR3 reads TGTGCCAGCAGCCATTGGACAGGGGACGAGCAGTACTTC.

This clone was found many times. Other DNA variants within this sample encode the same CDR3. The chain has TRBV6-5 and TRBJ1-2; the D gene is possibly TRBD1 (5 bases). This CDR3 comprises 13 residues. CDR1 MNHEY and CDR2 SVGAGI come from the germline V gene. Trimming removed 2 bases at V and 6 bases at J, with 10 bases between. In nucleotides, the CDR3 is TGTGCCAGCAGTTACGGGGGGGGTGATGGCTACACCTTC. It translates to CASSYGGGDGYTF.

The CDR3: CSVELGVTSGSYNEQFF. Here the CDR3 DNA reads TGCAGCGTTGAACTGGGAGTGACTAGCGGGAGCTACAATGAGCAGTTCTTC. This chain connects TRBV29-1 to TRBJ2-1; TRBD2 agrees at 12 bases. CDR1 and CDR2 (germline): SQVTM, ANQGSEA. The CDR3 consists of 17 residues. After removal of 2 bases from V and 3 bases from J, the junction contained 8 bases not matched to a gene.

This clone was detected a few times. The CDR3 DNA reads TGCGCCAGCAGCTCAAACCCAGGGGCCACTTCAGTGGAGCAGTACTTC. This codes for CASSSNPGATSVEQYF. This chain connects TRBV5-1 to TRBJ2-7; weak D call: TRBD1 (6 bases). Trimming removed 3 bases at V and 7 bases at J, with 23 bases between. The CDR3 length is 16 residues. Germline CDR1 reads SGHRS; CDR2 reads YFSETQ. The full variable domain, with the rest looked up from reference TRBV5-1 and TRBJ2-7, is KAGVTQTPRYLIKTRGQQVTLSCSPISGHRSVSWYQQTPGQGLQFLFEYFSETQRNKGNFPGRFSGRQFSNSRSEMNVSTLELGDSALYLCASSSNPGATSVEQYFGPGTRLTVT.

V gene TRBV18 combines with J gene TRBJ2-1; 8 positions agree with TRBD2. Germline-derived CDR1 and CDR2 are KGHSH and LQKENI. The CDR3 has 13 amino acids. The ends lost 3 bases at V and 12 bases at J; junction bases unmatched: 7. The CDR3 sequence: CASSPPSGPRQFF. CDR3 DNA sequence: TGTGCCAGCTCACCCCCTAGCGGGCCGAGGCAGTTCTTC.

This clone came up a few times. J is TRBJ2-2 and V is TRBV5-1; tentatively, D is TRBD2 (5 bases). V lost 4 bases, J lost 7 bases, and 20 bases lay in between. Looked up from germline, CDR1 is SGHRS and CDR2 is YFSETQ. The CDR3 consists of 16 residues. The CDR3 nucleotides are TGCGCCAGCAGCAACTCCCTGGACTGGACGAGCGGGGAGCTGTTTTTT. Amino acids: CASSNSLDWTSGELFF.

The chain links TRBV9 to TRBJ2-5; D is unclear. The germline V gene encodes CDR1 SGDLS and CDR2 YYNGEE. CDR3 length: 15 residues. Trimming stripped 1 base from V and 5 bases from J, with 15 bases between. CDR3 in DNA: TGTGCCAGCAGCGTATTGAGCACGCGGTGGGAGACCCAGTACTTC. Translation gives CASSVLSTRWETQYF.

This clone was picked up a small number of times. J is TRBJ1-5 and V is TRBV6-5; 8 bases agree with TRBD1. CDR1 is MNHEY, CDR2 SVGAGI, per germline. The CDR3 covers 15 residues. The V and J ends lost 6 bases and 2 bases, in that order; junction bases with no gene match: 6. The CDR3 region is CASRSTGEGNQPQHF. In nucleotides, the CDR3 is TGTGCCAGCAGATCGACAGGGGAAGGCAATCAGCCCCAGCATTTT.

At least ten counts were recorded for this clone. This rearrangement joins TRBV4-1 to TRBJ2-5; 9 bases line up with TRBD2. The V segment lost 0 bases and the J segment 1 base; nucleotides outside the gene matches: 3. Germline V gene sequence: CDR1 MGHRA, CDR2 YSYEKL. The CDR3 has 16 amino acids. CDR3 DNA sequence: TGCGCCAGCAGCCAAGAAAAGGGACTAGCCCAAGAGACCCAGTACTTC. Translation gives CASSQEKGLAQETQYF.

The count of this clone is one. The chain joins TRBV12-5 to TRBJ2-1; 8 positions match TRBD1. Germline values: CDR1 LGHNT, CDR2 FRNRAP. The J segment lost 6 bases and the V segment lost 4 bases, leaving 2 bases of the junction unmatched. This CDR3 region has 13 residues. The CDR3, as DNA: TGTGCTAGTGGTTCGGACAGGGTCAATGAGCAGTTCTTC. Translating gives CASGSDRVNEQFF.

This clone has only one observation. The chain couples TRBV2 to TRBJ1-5; D is possibly TRBD1 (6 bases). V was pared by 6 bases and J by 2 bases, with 8 bases between. In germline, CDR1 is SNHLY, CDR2 FYNNEI. The CDR3 spans 13 residues. CDR3 sequence: CASRGGGNQPQHF. The DNA for the CDR3 is TGTGCCAGCAGAGGGGGGGGCAATCAGCCCCAGCATTTT.